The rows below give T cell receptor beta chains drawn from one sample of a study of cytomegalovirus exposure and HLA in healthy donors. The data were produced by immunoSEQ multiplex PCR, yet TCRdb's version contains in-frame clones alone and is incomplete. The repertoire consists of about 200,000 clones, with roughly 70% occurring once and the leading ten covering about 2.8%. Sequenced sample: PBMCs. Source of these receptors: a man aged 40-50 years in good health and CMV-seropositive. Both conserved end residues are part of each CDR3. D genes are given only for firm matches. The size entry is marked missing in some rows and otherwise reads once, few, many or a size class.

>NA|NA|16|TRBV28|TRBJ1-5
CASSLVGEVMNQPQHF
TGTGCCAGCAGTTTAGTAGGGGAAGTGATGAATCAGCCCCAGCATTTT
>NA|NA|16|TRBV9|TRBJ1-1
CASSIILGGVPTEAFF
TGTGCCAGCAGCATCATATTAGGGGGAGTGCCCACTGAAGCTTTCTTT
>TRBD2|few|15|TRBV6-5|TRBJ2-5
CASSRRGLAGETQYF
TGTGCCAGCAGTCGCCGGGGACTAGCGGGAGAGACCCAGTACTTC
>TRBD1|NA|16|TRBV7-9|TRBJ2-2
CASSLAGTGGIGELFF
TGTGCCAGCAGCCTCGCCGGGACAGGGGGCATCGGGGAGCTGTTTTTT
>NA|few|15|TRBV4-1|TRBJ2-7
CASSQGTVLSYEQYF
TGCGCCAGCAGCCAAGGGACAGTCCTTTCCTACGAGCAGTACTTC
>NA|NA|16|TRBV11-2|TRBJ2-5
CASSLAAGWRQETQYF
TGTGCCAGCAGCTTAGCTGCCGGGTGGCGGCAAGAGACCCAGTACTTC
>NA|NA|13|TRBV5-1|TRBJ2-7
CASSLTGSYEQYF
TGCGCCAGCAGCTTGACAGGGAGCTACGAGCAGTACTTC
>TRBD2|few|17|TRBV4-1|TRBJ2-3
CASSPYRAGGSTDTQYF
TGCGCCAGCAGCCCCTACCGAGCGGGGGGTAGCACAGATACGCAGTATTTT
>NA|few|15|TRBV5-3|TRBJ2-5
CARSESGTSKETQYF
TGTGCCAGAAGCGAATCCGGGACTTCAAAAGAGACCCAGTACTTC
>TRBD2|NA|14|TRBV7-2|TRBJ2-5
CASSLDLADGTQYF
TGTGCCAGCAGCTTAGACCTAGCGGACGGGACCCAGTACTTC
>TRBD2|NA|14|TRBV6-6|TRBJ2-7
CASSYVPGGPEQYF
TGTGCCAGCAGTTACGTACCGGGGGGTCCCGAGCAGTACTTC
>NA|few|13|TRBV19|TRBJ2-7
CASSTTVTYEQYF
TGTGCCAGTAGTACGACAGTTACCTACGAGCAGTACTTC
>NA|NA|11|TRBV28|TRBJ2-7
CASSLVDEQYF
TGTGCCAGCAGTTTAGTAGACGAGCAGTACTTC
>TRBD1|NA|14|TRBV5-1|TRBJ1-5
CASSFGQGNQPQHF
TGCGCCAGCAGCTTTGGACAGGGCAATCAGCCCCAGCATTTT
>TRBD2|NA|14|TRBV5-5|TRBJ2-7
CASSPSGGGGEQYF
TGTGCCAGCAGCCCGAGCGGGGGGGGAGGGGAGCAGTACTTC
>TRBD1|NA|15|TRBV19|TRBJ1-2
CATRREDRGVDGYTF
TGTGCCACCCGACGAGAAGACAGGGGGGTCGATGGCTACACCTTC
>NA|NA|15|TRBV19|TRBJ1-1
CASSIDPSYNTEAFF
TGTGCCAGTAGTATAGACCCCTCCTACAACACTGAAGCTTTCTTT
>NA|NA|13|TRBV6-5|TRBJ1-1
CASTRAMNTEAFF
TGTGCCAGCACCAGGGCCATGAACACTGAAGCTTTCTTT